These 23 T cell receptor beta chains were all obtained from the same sample, sequenced in a study of blood T cells in healthy people across ages. Then a second PCR, running about 6 to 11 cycles, was carried out with a sample-barcoded 5' primer and a J-beta primer mix. TCRdb re-called the 5' RACE reads through MiXCR, storing one row per CDR3 protein. The data show 850,000 to 950,000 distinct CDR3 sequences, with roughly 26% seen just once and 17% held by the top ten. Specimen: blood. Receptors were obtained from a woman older than 75 in good health.

This chain links TRBV12-3 or TRBV12-4 with TRBJ2-1; no definite D call. V lost 6 bases, J lost 10 bases, and 13 bases lay in between. The CDR3 spans 12 residues. The CDR3 DNA is TGTGCCAGCAGCCCCGGTATACAGGAGCAGTTCTTC. This sequence encodes CASSPGIQEQFF.

As concerns this clonotype: Given a much more abundant clone one base away, this may be a read error. The chain recombines TRBV12-3 or TRBV12-4 with TRBJ2-3, with no clear D. This CDR3 comprises 14 residues. CDR3 sequence (DNA): TGTGCCAGCAGTTTTTTCCCGGTAACAGATGCGCAGTATTTT. Translating gives CASSFFPVTDAQYF.

This clonotype was detected ten times or more. This chain uses TRBV15 with TRBJ1-2; possible D gene TRBD1, 6 bases. With 5 bases removed from V and 8 bases from J, the gap between germline ends came to 21 bases. This CDR3 has 15 residues. CDR1 is LNHNV, CDR2 YYDKDF, per germline (reference sequence). In DNA form, the CDR3 reads TGTGCCACCAGCCCGACAGGCCTGCAGGCGAGAGGCTACACCTTC. This codes for CATSPTGLQARGYTF.

The rearrangement joins TRBV12-3 or TRBV12-4 to TRBJ1-1; D remains unclear. The V gene lost 2 bases and the J gene lost 4 bases, with 8 bases spanning the gap. The CDR3 sequence is 13 residues long. CDR3 region: CASSLRGVTEAFF. The CDR3 bases are TGTGCCAGCAGTTTACGGGGTGTCACTGAAGCTTTCTTT.

DNA for the CDR3: TGTGCCAGCAGACCTAGGGACAGCCTTCCCTACAATGAGCAGTTCTTC. Amino acids: CASRPRDSLPYNEQFF. The V call is TRBV12-3 or TRBV12-4, the J call TRBJ2-1; TRBD1 aligns across 7 bases. V was pared by 6 bases and J by 2 bases, with 10 bases of the junction left unmatched. The CDR3 covers 16 residues.

This clonotype appeared a few times. The rearrangement joins TRBV6-1 to TRBJ2-1; 10 bases agree with TRBD1. Trimming removed 4 bases from V and 4 bases from J; junction bases left unmatched: 7. Germline CDR1 is MNHNS and CDR2 is SASEGT. The CDR3 is 16 residues long. Here the CDR3 reads CASSVGTGASYNEQFF. CDR3 coding DNA: TGTGCCAGCAGTGTCGGGACAGGGGCGTCGTACAATGAGCAGTTCTTC.

Comments on this clonotype: A much larger clone is a single base away; this may be a read error. As DNA, the CDR3 is TGCGCCAGCAGCTTGGGTGGGGGCTACAATGAGCAGTACTTC. It translates to CASSLGGGYNEQYF. The J gene is TRBJ2-1, the V gene TRBV7-2; tentative D call: TRBD1 (6 bases). The end of the DNA aligns better with TRBJ2-7, so the J call may be wrong. The CDR3 runs to 14 residues. Per the germline V gene, CDR1 is SGHTA and CDR2 is FQGNSA.

This clonotype was recorded many times. The rearrangement links TRBV5-1 to TRBJ2-7; 7 bases line up with TRBD2. V shed 2 bases and J 1 base; nucleotides not matched to a gene: 6. The germline V gene encodes CDR1 SGHRS and CDR2 YFSETQ. This CDR3 has 15 amino acids. The CDR3 here is CASSLGRAGSYEQYF. As DNA, the CDR3 is TGCGCCAGCAGCTTAGGGAGGGCGGGTTCCTACGAGCAGTACTTC.

Of note for this clonotype: The limits of the CDR3 on the DNA are not certain, so only TCRdb's listed CDR3 is given. The chain is built from TRBV29-1 and TRBJ2-2; the table's D call of TRBD1 was not tested on the DNA. In germline, CDR1 is SQVTM, CDR2 ANQGSEA. Including both end residues, the CDR3 is 13 amino acids long. CDR3 sequence reads: CSVGIGTTGERFF.

There are many counts of this clonotype. The chain uses TRBV7-9 and TRBJ2-6, with TRBD1 identical over 11 bases. The CDR3 has 21 amino acids. The germline V gene encodes CDR1 SEHNR and CDR2 FQNEAQ (reference sequence). Losses at the gene ends were 5 bases for V and 3 bases for J; bases not matched to a gene: 18. CDR3 bases: TGTGCCAGCAGCCGACCTCGATTCGATCAGGACAGGGGGCTTGGGGCCAACGTCCTGACTTTC. This encodes CASSRPRFDQDRGLGANVLTF.

This clonotype occurred many times. This chain uses TRBV27 with TRBJ2-5; weak D call: TRBD2 (6 bases). V was clipped by 6 bases and J by 5 bases, with 16 bases between them. The germline V gene encodes CDR1 MNHEY and CDR2 SMNVEV (reference sequence). The CDR3 loop spans 14 amino acids. The CDR3 spells CASRVRGAGETQYF. The CDR3 bases are TGTGCCAGCAGGGTCCGCGGGGCCGGGGAGACCCAGTACTTC.

This chain joins TRBV4-1 and TRBJ2-1; D uncertain. CDR3 length: 13 residues. Germline assignment: CDR1 MGHRA and CDR2 YSYEKL. V was trimmed by 2 bases and J by 9 bases, leaving 11 bases between them. This chain's CDR3 is CASSQLEEGEQFF. CDR3 in DNA: TGCGCCAGCAGCCAATTAGAGGAAGGTGAGCAGTTCTTC.

This rearrangement joins TRBV2 to TRBJ1-1, with TRBD1 as a possible D gene (5 bases). The CDR3 loop spans 14 amino acids. Trimming cost V 7 bases and J 0 bases, with 12 bases left between them. CDR1 is SNHLY and CDR2 is FYNNEI in the germline V gene. The CDR3 DNA sequence: TGTGCCAGCATGCTCCGGGGCTTGAACACTGAAGCTTTCTTT. Encoded protein: CASMLRGLNTEAFF.

The chain joins TRBV27 to TRBJ2-3; D not resolved. The CDR3 consists of 15 residues. The V end was cut by 5 bases, the J end by 0 bases, with 12 bases between. Germline loops: CDR1 MNHEY, CDR2 SMNVEV (reference sequence). The CDR3 region is CASSTRLFSTDTQYF. DNA of the CDR3: TGTGCCAGCAGTACAAGACTCTTCAGCACAGATACGCAGTATTTT.

This clonotype was counted between two and nine times. The V and J genes are TRBV10-2 and TRBJ1-2, with D possibly being TRBD1 (6 bases). Per the germline V gene, CDR1 is WSHSY and CDR2 is SAAADI. The CDR3 consists of 14 residues. V lost 3 bases, J lost 4 bases, and 12 bases lay in between. The CDR3 protein is CASSETGLGYGYTF. The CDR3 DNA follows: TGCGCCAGCAGTGAAACAGGGCTAGGCTATGGCTACACCTTC.

The chain joins TRBV7-9 to TRBJ2-7, with D hard to call. This CDR3 spans 14 amino acids. From germline, CDR1 is SEHNR and CDR2 FQNEAQ (reference sequence). Trimming removed 3 bases at V and 4 bases at J, with 13 bases between. This CDR3 reads CASSFEWKEYEQYF. The DNA for the CDR3 is TGTGCCAGCAGCTTCGAGTGGAAAGAATACGAGCAGTACTTC.

Comments on this clonotype: A clone one base away is much larger, so this may be a read error. J is TRBJ2-3 and V is TRBV6-6; D is perhaps TRBD2 (5 bases). V lost 1 base and J 9 bases, leaving 11 bases between the germline ends. This CDR3 spans 13 amino acids. From germline, CDR1 is MNHNY and CDR2 SVGAGI (reference sequence). CDR3 region: CASSYFGLGTQYF. The CDR3, as DNA: TGTGCCAGCAGTTACTTCGGACTGGGGACGCAGTATTTT.

This clonotype was picked up many times. J is TRBJ2-1 and V is TRBV20-1, with a possible D match to TRBD1 (6 bases). The CDR3 is made up of 14 amino acids. Germline V gives CDR1 DFQATT, CDR2 SNEGSKA (reference sequence). Trimming removed 3 bases at V and 8 bases at J, with 17 bases between. CDR3 protein: CSASLRGGLHEQFF. CDR3 sequence (DNA): TGCAGTGCTAGCCTCCGAGGGGGTCTCCATGAGCAGTTCTTC.

This chain joins TRBV20-1 and TRBJ1-6, with TRBD1 matching 10 bases. The CDR3 extends over 15 amino acids. The germline CDR1 and CDR2 sequences are DFQATT and SNEGSKA (reference sequence). V shed 0 bases and J 9 bases; nucleotides not matched to a gene: 5. CDR3 loop: CSARESGTGVSPLHF. The CDR3 DNA sequence: TGCAGTGCTAGAGAGTCCGGGACAGGGGTTTCACCCCTCCACTTT.

Remarks on this clonotype: A much larger clone lies one base from this, so it may be a read error. This sequence joins TRBV28 and TRBJ2-7; 8 bases map to TRBD2. The CDR3 contains 14 residues. The J segment lost 3 bases and the V segment lost 4 bases, leaving 5 bases of the junction unmatched. The germline CDR1 and CDR2 sequences are MDHEN and SYDVKM. The CDR3 region has the DNA TGTGCCAGCAGTTCCGTAGCGGGGCACTACGAGCAGTACTTC. Translated: CASSSVAGHYEQYF.

This chain uses TRBV6-2 or TRBV6-3 with TRBJ2-7, with 9 positions matching TRBD1. The CDR3 is 15 residues long. After removal of 0 bases from V and 4 bases from J, the junction contained 4 bases not matched to a gene. The germline V gene encodes CDR1 MNHEY and CDR2 SVGEGT. Here the CDR3 reads CASSYSGQGVYEQYF. The DNA for the CDR3 is TGTGCCAGCAGTTACTCGGGACAGGGTGTTTACGAGCAGTACTTC.

Remarks on this clonotype: A read error is possible here, since a much larger clone lies one base away. V usage is TRBV27 and J usage is TRBJ2-7, with 9 bases aligning to TRBD1. This CDR3 contains 15 residues. Germline V CDR1 and CDR2: MNHEY, SMNVEV (reference sequence). V trimming: 4 bases; J trimming: 4 bases; junction bases outside the gene matches: 8. The DNA of the CDR3 is TGTGCCAGCAGTTCCGGGCCGGGACAGGGTTACGAGCAGTACTTC. Its protein product is CASSSGPGQGYEQYF.

Points on this clonotype: A much more abundant neighbour one base away suggests this may be a read error. This CDR3 is missing its conserved last phenylalanine or tryptophan, likely due to a read error. The V gene is TRBV6-5, the J gene TRBJ2-7; D is unresolved. Judging by the DNA end, TRBJ2-5 fits better; the J call may be wrong. CDR3 size: 14 residues. Germline assignment: CDR1 MNHEY and CDR2 SVGAGI. The CDR3 loop is CASSYRKDVETQYL. CDR3 nucleotide sequence: TGTGCCAGCAGTTACCGCAAGGACGTGGAGACCCAGTACTTA.